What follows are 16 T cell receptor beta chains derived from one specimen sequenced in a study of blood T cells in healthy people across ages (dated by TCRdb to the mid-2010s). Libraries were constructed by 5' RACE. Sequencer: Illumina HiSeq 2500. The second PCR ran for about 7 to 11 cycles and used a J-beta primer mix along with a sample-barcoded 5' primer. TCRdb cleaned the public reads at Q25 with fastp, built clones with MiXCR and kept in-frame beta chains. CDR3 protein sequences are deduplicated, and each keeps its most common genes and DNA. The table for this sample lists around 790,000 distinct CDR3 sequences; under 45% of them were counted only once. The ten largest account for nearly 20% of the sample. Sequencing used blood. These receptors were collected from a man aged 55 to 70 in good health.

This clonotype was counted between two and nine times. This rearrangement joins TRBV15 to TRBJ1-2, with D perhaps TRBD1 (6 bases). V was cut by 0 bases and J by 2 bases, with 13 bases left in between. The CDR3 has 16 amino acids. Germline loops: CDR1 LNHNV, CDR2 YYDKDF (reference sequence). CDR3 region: CATSRDGRGGNYGYTF. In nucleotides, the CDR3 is TGTGCCACCAGCAGAGATGGAAGGGGGGGCAACTATGGCTACACCTTC.

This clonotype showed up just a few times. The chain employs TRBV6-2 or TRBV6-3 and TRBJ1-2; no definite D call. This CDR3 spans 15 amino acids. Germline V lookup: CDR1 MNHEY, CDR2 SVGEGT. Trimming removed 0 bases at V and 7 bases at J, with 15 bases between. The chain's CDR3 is CASSYSSSRGSGYTF. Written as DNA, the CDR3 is TGTGCCAGCAGTTACTCGAGTTCCAGAGGTTCTGGCTACACCTTC.

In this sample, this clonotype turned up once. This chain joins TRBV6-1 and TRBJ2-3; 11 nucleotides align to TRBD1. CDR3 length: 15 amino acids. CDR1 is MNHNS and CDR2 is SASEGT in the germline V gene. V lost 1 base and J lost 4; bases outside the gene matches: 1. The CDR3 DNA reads TGTGCCAGCAGTGAAGGGACAGGGGGCGCAGATACGCAGTATTTT. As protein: CASSEGTGGADTQYF.

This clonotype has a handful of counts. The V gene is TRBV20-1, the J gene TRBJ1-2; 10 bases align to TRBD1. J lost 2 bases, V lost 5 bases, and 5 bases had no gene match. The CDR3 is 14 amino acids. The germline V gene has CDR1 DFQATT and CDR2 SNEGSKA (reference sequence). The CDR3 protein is CSARTDRGNYGYTF. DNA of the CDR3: TGCAGTGCTCGGACGGACAGGGGGAACTATGGCTACACCTTC.

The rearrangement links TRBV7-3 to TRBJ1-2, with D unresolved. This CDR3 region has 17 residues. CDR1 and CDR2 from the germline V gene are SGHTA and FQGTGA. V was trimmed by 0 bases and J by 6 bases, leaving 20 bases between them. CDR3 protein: CASSLTSTTAGGDGYTF. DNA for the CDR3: TGTGCCAGCAGCTTAACTTCCACTACGGCGGGAGGAGATGGCTACACCTTC.

Here the CDR3 reads CASSGWGYSTDTQYF. CDR3 in DNA: TGTGCCAGCAGCGGATGGGGGTACAGCACAGATACGCAGTATTTT. This sequence joins TRBV11-3 and TRBJ2-3; D might be TRBD1 or TRBD2, each matching 5 bases. CDR1 and CDR2 (germline): SGHNT, YENEEA. The CDR3 spans 15 residues. Trimming stripped 5 bases from V and 0 bases from J, with 12 bases between.

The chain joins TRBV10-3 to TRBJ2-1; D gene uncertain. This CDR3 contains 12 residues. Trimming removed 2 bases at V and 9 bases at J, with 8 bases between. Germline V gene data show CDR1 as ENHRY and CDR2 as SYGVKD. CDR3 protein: CAISEIRREQFF. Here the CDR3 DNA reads TGTGCCATCAGTGAGATTAGGCGTGAGCAGTTCTTC.

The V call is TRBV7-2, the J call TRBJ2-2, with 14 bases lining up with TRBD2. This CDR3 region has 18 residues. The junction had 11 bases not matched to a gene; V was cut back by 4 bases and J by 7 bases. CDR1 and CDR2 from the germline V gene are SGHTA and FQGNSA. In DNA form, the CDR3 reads TGTGCCAGCAGCTCTAGGACTAGCGGGGGGCCATCCCGCGGGGAGCTGTTTTTT. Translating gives CASSSRTSGGPSRGELFF.

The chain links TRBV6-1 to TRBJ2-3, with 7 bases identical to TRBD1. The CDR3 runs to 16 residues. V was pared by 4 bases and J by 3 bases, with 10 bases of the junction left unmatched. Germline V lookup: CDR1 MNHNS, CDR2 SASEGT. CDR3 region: CASSGAGSGGTDTQYF. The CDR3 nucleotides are TGTGCCAGCAGTGGAGCAGGGTCAGGGGGAACAGATACGCAGTATTTT.

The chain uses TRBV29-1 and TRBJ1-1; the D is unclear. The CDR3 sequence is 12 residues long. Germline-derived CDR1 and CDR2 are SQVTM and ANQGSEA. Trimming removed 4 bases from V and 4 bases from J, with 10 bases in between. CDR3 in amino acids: CSVVEGITEAFF. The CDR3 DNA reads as TGCAGCGTTGTTGAAGGGATCACTGAAGCTTTCTTT.

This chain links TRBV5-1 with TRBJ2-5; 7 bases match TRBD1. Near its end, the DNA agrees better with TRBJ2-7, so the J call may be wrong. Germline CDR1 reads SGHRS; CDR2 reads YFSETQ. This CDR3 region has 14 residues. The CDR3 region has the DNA TGCGCCAGCAGCCGGGACAGTCACGTCAACGAGCAGTACTTC. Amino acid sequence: CASSRDSHVNEQYF.

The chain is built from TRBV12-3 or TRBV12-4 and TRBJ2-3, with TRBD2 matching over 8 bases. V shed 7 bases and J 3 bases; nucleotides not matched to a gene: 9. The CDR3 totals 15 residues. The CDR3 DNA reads TGTGCCAGCACATTGAAGCGGGGGAGAACAGATACGCAGTATTTT. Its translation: CASTLKRGRTDTQYF.

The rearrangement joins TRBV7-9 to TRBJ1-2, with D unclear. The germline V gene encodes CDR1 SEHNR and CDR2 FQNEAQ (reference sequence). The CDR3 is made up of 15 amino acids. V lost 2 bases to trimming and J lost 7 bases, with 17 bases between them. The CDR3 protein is CASSLRASEEGGYTF. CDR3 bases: TGTGCCAGCAGCTTAAGGGCCTCGGAAGAGGGTGGCTACACCTTC.

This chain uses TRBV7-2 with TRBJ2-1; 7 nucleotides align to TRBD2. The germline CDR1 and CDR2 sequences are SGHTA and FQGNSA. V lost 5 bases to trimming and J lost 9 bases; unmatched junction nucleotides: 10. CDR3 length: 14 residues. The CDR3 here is CASSPRLASGEQFF. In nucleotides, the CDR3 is TGTGCCAGCAGCCCTCGACTAGCTAGCGGTGAGCAGTTCTTC.

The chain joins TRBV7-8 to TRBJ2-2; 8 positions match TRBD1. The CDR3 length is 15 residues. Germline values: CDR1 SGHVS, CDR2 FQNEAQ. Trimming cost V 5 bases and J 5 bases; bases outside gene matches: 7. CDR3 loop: CASSGQGARTGELFF. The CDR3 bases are TGTGCCAGCAGCGGCCAGGGGGCTCGAACCGGGGAGCTGTTTTTT. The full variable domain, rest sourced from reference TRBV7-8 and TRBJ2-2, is GAGVSQSPRYKVAKRGQDVALRCDPISGHVSLFWYQQALGQGPEFLTYFQNEAQLDKSGLPSDRFFAERPEGSVSTLKIQRTQQEDSAVYLCASSGQGARTGELFFGEGSRLTVL.

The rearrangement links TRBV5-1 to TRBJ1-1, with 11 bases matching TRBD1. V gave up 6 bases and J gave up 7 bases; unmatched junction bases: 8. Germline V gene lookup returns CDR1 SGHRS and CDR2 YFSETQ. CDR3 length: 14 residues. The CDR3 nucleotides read TGCGCCAGCACTAGGGACAGGGGGTCGCGTGAAGCTTTCTTT. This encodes CASTRDRGSREAFF. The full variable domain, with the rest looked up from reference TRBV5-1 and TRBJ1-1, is KAGVTQTPRYLIKTRGQQVTLSCSPISGHRSVSWYQQTPGQGLQFLFEYFSETQRNKGNFPGRFSGRQFSNSRSEMNVSTLELGDSALYLCASTRDRGSREAFFGQGTRLTVV.